The 21 T cell receptor beta chains below come from one sample, sequenced in a study of T cells in Graves' hyperthyroidism and ophthalmopathy. The investigators amplified TCR beta CDR3 regions from RNA transcripts. The study used the HTBI primer set for a first-round RT-PCR of the TCR CDR3. Using its own MiXCR run on the multiplex PCR reads, TCRdb lists one record per CDR3 protein. The table includes almost 500,000 distinct CDR3 sequences, 20% to 25% detected once. Sequencing used blood. The receptors derive from a woman in her seventies with Graves' ophthalmopathy.

This rearrangement joins TRBV27 to TRBJ2-2; the match to TRBD1 covers 12 bases. This CDR3 has 18 residues. Trimming took 2 bases from V and 5 from J; bases not matched to a gene: 9. From germline, CDR1 is MNHEY and CDR2 SMNVEV (reference sequence). CDR3 nucleotide sequence: TGTGCCAGCAGTTTACGAAAAAGGGACAGGGGGCGAACCGGGGAGCTGTTTTTT. Its translation: CASSLRKRDRGRTGELFF.

J is TRBJ2-1 and V is TRBV5-1; 10 bases match TRBD2. CDR1 is SGHRS, CDR2 YFSETQ, per germline. J gave up 1 base and V 1 base, and 5 bases lay outside the gene matches. The CDR3 totals 17 residues. The CDR3 nucleotides read TGCGCCAGCAGCTTGAGACTAGCGGGCCAGTCCTACAATGAGCAGTTCTTC. Translated: CASSLRLAGQSYNEQFF.

This sequence joins TRBV9 and TRBJ2-2; TRBD1 is a possible D gene (6 bases). The CDR3 has 15 amino acids. The germline gives CDR1 SGDLS, CDR2 YYNGEE. Trimming took off 1 base at V and 4 bases at J, with 11 bases between the two ends. The CDR3 DNA is TGTGCCAGCAGCGTATTGACAGGCCCCACCGGGGAGCTGTTTTTT. Translated, it gives CASSVLTGPTGELFF.

The chain uses TRBV5-1 and TRBJ2-1, with 14 bases that match TRBD2. The CDR3 totals 17 residues. Per the germline V gene, CDR1 is SGHRS and CDR2 is YFSETQ. Trimming took 4 bases from V and 4 from J; bases not matched to a gene: 7. CDR3 residues: CASSHTRTSGGYNEQFF. The CDR3 DNA reads as TGCGCCAGCAGCCACACACGGACTAGCGGGGGGTACAATGAGCAGTTCTTC.

This clonotype showed up just a few times. The gene calls are TRBV5-4 and TRBJ2-4, with TRBD1 matching 9 bases. Germline trimming cut 5 bases from V and 6 bases from J; bases unmatched to any gene: 9. The CDR3 has 15 amino acids. Per germline, CDR1 SGHNT and CDR2 YYREEE (reference sequence). The CDR3 loop is CASSSNRDRANIQYF. The CDR3 coding sequence is TGTGCCAGCAGTTCGAACCGGGACAGGGCAAACATTCAGTACTTC.

The rearrangement links TRBV7-2 to TRBJ2-7, with D possibly being TRBD1 or TRBD2 (6 bases each). The CDR3 covers 15 residues. V shed 0 bases and J shed 7 bases, with 16 bases lying between them. Germline CDR1 and CDR2: SGHTA and FQGNSA. Here the CDR3 DNA reads TGTGCCAGCAGCTTAGCAATAGGGGGGTCGGGAGAGCAGTACTTC. Translating gives CASSLAIGGSGEQYF.

This chain joins TRBV29-1 and TRBJ2-3; D assignment may be TRBD1 or TRBD2 (6 bases each). Trimming took 6 bases from V and 2 from J, leaving 15 bases between them. Germline CDR1 SQVTM, CDR2 ANQGSEA. The CDR3 has 14 residues. The CDR3 region has the DNA TGCAGCGTGGGGGGCCCGATACCCACAGATACGCAGTATTTT. Amino acid sequence: CSVGGPIPTDTQYF.

This chain connects TRBV5-6 to TRBJ2-5; 7 bases agree with TRBD1. The CDR3 contains 13 residues. Germline trimming cut 6 bases from V and 0 bases from J; bases unmatched to any gene: 2. Germline CDR1 is SGHDT and CDR2 is YYEEEE. The CDR3 coding sequence is TGTGCCAGCACGGACAGGCACCAAGAGACCCAGTACTTC. As protein: CASTDRHQETQYF. Full variable domain (remainder filled in from reference TRBV5-6 and TRBJ2-5): DAGVTQSPTHLIKTRGQQVTLRCSPKSGHDTVSWYQQALGQGPQFIFQYYEEEERQRGNFPDRFSGHQFPNYSSELNVNALLLGDSALYLCASTDRHQETQYFGPGTRLLVL.

At least ten counts were recorded for this clonotype. The rearrangement links TRBV2 to TRBJ1-2; D is uncertain. CDR1 and CDR2 from the germline V gene are SNHLY and FYNNEI. The V end lost 2 bases, the J end lost 4 bases, and 11 bases lay between the germline ends. The CDR3 is 14 amino acids. The CDR3 sequence is CASSERTPGYGYTF. As DNA, the CDR3 is TGTGCCAGCAGTGAACGGACTCCGGGCTATGGCTACACCTTC.

The chain recombines TRBV7-3 with TRBJ2-2; possibly TRBD1 for D (6 bases). From germline, CDR1 is SGHTA and CDR2 FQGTGA. Trimming took off 5 bases at V and 3 bases at J, with 10 bases between the two ends. This CDR3 spans 14 amino acids. Here the CDR3 DNA reads TGTGCCAGCAGCCAAGGACAGCACACCGGGGAGCTGTTTTTT. This translates into CASSQGQHTGELFF.

This clonotype came up many times. The V call is TRBV5-1, the J call TRBJ2-1; TRBD1 is a possible D gene (6 bases). V was cut by 4 bases and J by 0 bases, with 11 bases left in between. This CDR3 comprises 15 residues. In germline, CDR1 is SGHRS, CDR2 YFSETQ. Here the CDR3 DNA reads TGCGCCAGCAGCACCCAGGGGAGCTCCTACAATGAGCAGTTCTTC. It encodes CASSTQGSSYNEQFF.

There are many counts of this clonotype. The V gene is TRBV28, the J gene TRBJ1-5; D is unresolved. V shed 10 bases and J shed 0 bases, with 19 bases lying between them. Germline V gives CDR1 MDHEN, CDR2 SYDVKM. CDR3 size: 16 residues. CDR3 region: CATSYAGLNSNQPQHF. CDR3 in DNA: TGTGCCACCTCCTACGCCGGGTTAAATAGCAATCAGCCCCAGCATTTT.

This clonotype was seen just once. The V gene is TRBV7-9, the J gene TRBJ2-3; D perhaps matches TRBD2 (6 bases). The CDR3 sequence is 14 residues long. V lost 6 bases and J lost 1, with 11 bases in between. Germline CDR1 SEHNR, CDR2 FQNEAQ (reference sequence). In DNA form, the CDR3 reads TGTGCCAGCAGTAAAACTAGCCGCACAGATACGCAGTATTTT. This gives the protein CASSKTSRTDTQYF.

This clonotype occurred many times. The chain recombines TRBV7-3 with TRBJ2-1; D call uncertain. There are 13 residues in the CDR3. CDR1 and CDR2 (germline): SGHTA, FQGTGA. The ends were cut back, 1 base at V and 5 bases at J, with 6 bases in the middle. Here the CDR3 DNA reads TGTGCCAGCAGCTTAAGCCAGAACAATGAGCAGTTCTTC. Translation gives CASSLSQNNEQFF.

This clonotype has ten or more counts. The V and J genes are TRBV2 and TRBJ2-7; D is possibly TRBD1 (6 bases). Per the germline V gene, CDR1 is SNHLY and CDR2 is FYNNEI. The length of the CDR3 is 12 residues. The V end was cut by 2 bases, the J end by 6 bases, with 8 bases between. As DNA, the CDR3 is TGTGCCAGCAGTGAAACAGGGCTCGAGCAGTACTTC. Its translation is CASSETGLEQYF.

As for this clonotype: One end of the junction fails to match germline, which may point to a read error. V gene TRBV11-2 combines with J gene TRBJ2-2; D may be TRBD2 (5 bases). Per germline, CDR1 SGHAT and CDR2 FQNNGV. The CDR3 has 17 residues. In DNA, the CDR3 is TGCGCCAGCAGCCAAGATGAGGGCTTACAGAACACCGGGGAGCTGTTTTTT. As protein: CASSQDEGLQNTGELFF.

This clonotype was counted only a few times. J is TRBJ2-5 and V is TRBV30, with a possible D match to TRBD2 (5 bases). The germline gives CDR1 GTSNPN, CDR2 SVGIG (reference sequence). Trimming removed 0 bases from V and 5 bases from J, with 16 bases in between. This CDR3 is built from 15 residues. The CDR3 loop is CAWSVADRNYETQYF. The CDR3 DNA reads TGTGCCTGGAGTGTAGCGGACCGAAATTATGAGACCCAGTACTTC.

Comment on this clonotype: It may be a read error: a sequence one base away is much more abundant. The V and J genes are TRBV20-1 and TRBJ2-3; 13 positions agree with TRBD2. V shed 1 base and J 5 bases; nucleotides not matched to a gene: 0. This CDR3 is 14 amino acids long. The germline V gene has CDR1 DFQATT and CDR2 SNEGSKA (reference sequence). The CDR3: CSARGTSGRDTQYF. CDR3 in DNA: TGCAGTGCTAGAGGGACTAGCGGGAGAGATACGCAGTATTTT.

This clonotype was detected many times. This chain links TRBV28 with TRBJ2-4; no definite D call. The CDR3 runs to 11 residues. Germline CDR1 is MDHEN and CDR2 is SYDVKM. Deletions cut 8 bases from V and 6 bases from J, with 8 bases between. The CDR3, as DNA: TGTGCCAGCCGGGCAGCAAACATTCAGTACTTC. It codes for CASRAANIQYF.

This clonotype was seen more than once but under ten times. The rearrangement uses TRBV6-1 and TRBJ2-1; 7 positions match TRBD2. From germline, CDR1 is MNHNS and CDR2 SASEGT. J was trimmed by 5 bases and V by 2 bases; bases with no gene match: 6. This CDR3 region has 15 residues. Here the CDR3 reads CASSETAGTDNEQFF. In DNA, the CDR3 is TGTGCCAGCAGTGAAACAGCGGGAACCGACAATGAGCAGTTCTTC.

This clonotype occurred many times. The chain recombines TRBV12-3 or TRBV12-4 with TRBJ2-1, with TRBD1 matching 9 bases. The CDR3 spans 13 residues. Trimming at V came to 3 bases and at J to 10 bases, leaving 4 bases not matched to a gene. CDR3 coding DNA: TGTGCCAGCAGTTTGGACAGGGGAACCGAGCAGTTCTTC. It codes for CASSLDRGTEQFF.